The 21 T cell receptor beta chains below all came from one sample that was sequenced in a study of T cells in Graves' hyperthyroidism and ophthalmopathy. Amplified TCR beta CDR3 regions derived from RNA transcripts. RT-PCR in the first round (using the HTBI primer set) targeted the TCR CDR3. TCRdb itself ran the multiplex PCR reads through MiXCR, one entry per CDR3 protein. This table has 600,000 to 800,000 distinct CDR3 sequences, just over 35% appearing once. Sequenced sample: blood. Receptor source: a middle-aged woman with Graves' hyperthyroidism.

In this sample, this clonotype turned up many times. This CDR3 reads CASSLGVSSNQPQHF. The CDR3 nucleotides read TGTGCCAGCAGCTTAGGAGTTTCTAGCAATCAGCCCCAGCATTTT. The rearrangement links TRBV7-2 to TRBJ1-5; D is undetermined. Germline assignment: CDR1 SGHTA and CDR2 FQGNSA. With 1 base removed from V and 0 bases from J, the gap between germline ends came to 7 bases. The CDR3 is 15 residues long.

In its sample, this clonotype was seen many times. The chain uses TRBV7-8 and TRBJ1-2, with TRBD1 as a possible D gene (6 bases). Trimming left V 4 bases short and J 4 bases short, with 13 bases between. The CDR3 is made up of 14 amino acids. Germline CDR1 reads SGHVS; CDR2 reads FQNEAQ. CDR3 in amino acids: CASSSTGWGYGYTF. As DNA, the CDR3 is TGTGCCAGCAGCTCCACAGGGTGGGGCTATGGCTACACCTTC.

Comments on this clonotype: A junction end diverges from the germline sequence, so it may reflect a read error. The chain has TRBV19 and TRBJ1-2; D is unclear. The length of the CDR3 is 14 residues. Germline lookup yields CDR1 LNHDA and CDR2 SQIVND (reference sequence). As DNA, the CDR3 is TGTGCCAGCAGTATACAGCATCGAGGCTATGGCTACACCTTC. Protein product: CASSIQHRGYGYTF.

A word on this clonotype: A much larger clone lies a single base off, so this may be a read error. As the CDR3 is not closed by the conserved phenylalanine or tryptophan, this likely results from a read error. The chain uses TRBV7-2 and TRBJ2-7, with D possibly being TRBD1 or TRBD2 (5 bases each). Trimming shortened V by 5 bases and J by 2 bases, and 16 bases separated the two germline ends. This CDR3 comprises 15 residues. CDR1 SGHTA and CDR2 FQGNSA come from the germline V gene. For the CDR3, the DNA is TGTGCCAGCAGCCCCCGGGACGGGGCCACCTACGAGCAGTACTCC. This sequence encodes CASSPRDGATYEQYS.

Note on this clonotype: The germline gene is not matched at one end of the junction; a read error may be the cause. The chain uses TRBV7-9 and TRBJ1-3, with 8 bases aligning to TRBD1. Germline assignment: CDR1 SEHNR and CDR2 FQNEAQ (reference sequence). CDR3 length equals 15 residues. CDR3 bases: TGCGCCAGCAGCCAGGTCAGGGGGCAGGTAAACACCACATATTTT. This gives the protein CASSQVRGQVNTTYF.

This clonotype was picked up a small number of times. The chain uses TRBV6-5 and TRBJ1-5; 7 nucleotides match TRBD1. CDR3 length: 13 amino acids. The J segment lost 4 bases and the V segment lost 6 bases, leaving 3 bases of the junction unmatched. Germline V gene lookup returns CDR1 MNHEY and CDR2 SVGAGI. The CDR3 bases are TGTGCCAGCAGAAAGACAGGGAATCAGCCCCAGCATTTT. It codes for CASRKTGNQPQHF.

The table lists this clonotype with many counts. V gene TRBV11-1 combines with J gene TRBJ2-7; 7 bases are a match to TRBD1. The CDR3 loop spans 14 amino acids. Germline-derived CDR1 and CDR2 are SGHAT and FQDESV (reference sequence). The trim removed 5 bases at V and 4 bases at J, leaving 8 bases unmatched. The CDR3 DNA is TGTGCCAGCAGCCGAGATTTACAGGGGTACGAGCAGTACTTC. It yields the protein CASSRDLQGYEQYF.

The rearrangement links TRBV6-5 to TRBJ2-6; the match to TRBD2 covers 12 bases. CDR3 size: 18 residues. Germline V gene data show CDR1 as MNHEY and CDR2 as SVGAGI. Trimming removed 4 bases from V and 7 bases from J; junction bases left unmatched: 11. CDR3 protein: CASSSSSGGEFGANVLTF. The CDR3 DNA follows: TGTGCCAGCAGTTCTTCTAGCGGGGGGGAGTTCGGCGCCAACGTCCTGACTTTC.

Note on this clonotype: A much larger clone lies a single base off, so this may be a read error. The gene calls are TRBV7-9 and TRBJ2-7; perhaps D is TRBD1 or TRBD2 (5 bases each). Germline V CDR1 and CDR2: SEHNR, FQNEAQ (reference sequence). Trimming cost V 4 bases and J 3 bases, with 13 bases left between them. This CDR3 contains 14 residues. CDR3 coding DNA: TGTGCCAGCAGCTCATCGGGACGGGACTACGAGCAGTACTTC. Amino acid sequence: CASSSSGRDYEQYF.

The V gene is TRBV2, the J gene TRBJ2-5; D might be TRBD2 (6 bases). The V gene's germline CDR1 is SNHLY and CDR2 FYNNEI. Trimming took off 0 bases at V and 5 bases at J, with 10 bases between the two ends. The CDR3 runs 14 residues. CDR3 amino acids: CASSEAPSGETQYF. CDR3 bases: TGTGCCAGCAGTGAAGCGCCGAGCGGGGAGACCCAGTACTTC.

Many counts were recorded for this clonotype. The chain is built from TRBV15 and TRBJ2-7; 7 bases map to TRBD2. The CDR3 sequence is 13 residues long. Germline CDR1 LNHNV, CDR2 YYDKDF (reference sequence). J gave up 4 bases and V 9 bases, and 9 bases lay outside the gene matches. CDR3: CATSIGGSYEQYF. In DNA form, the CDR3 reads TGTGCCACGTCTATTGGCGGGAGTTACGAGCAGTACTTC.

Turning to this clonotype: A far larger clone is only one base removed, so a read error is likely. The chain joins TRBV29-1 to TRBJ2-7; no reliable D call. The CDR3 is made up of 11 amino acids. Germline V gene data show CDR1 as SQVTM and CDR2 as ANQGSEA. This chain's CDR3 is CSVEISCEQYF. The CDR3 region has the DNA TGCAGCGTTGAAATATCCTGCGAGCAGTACTTC.

The V call is TRBV12-3 or TRBV12-4, the J call TRBJ1-1; TRBD1 is a possible D gene (5 bases). Trimming stripped 6 bases from V and 8 bases from J, with 10 bases between. The CDR3 is 11 amino acids. The CDR3 reads CASSRRQEAFF. Written as DNA, the CDR3 is TGTGCCAGCAGCCGCCGACAGGAAGCTTTCTTT.

Only a few counts were recorded for this clonotype. CDR3 residues: CASNLGGPNYGYTF. The DNA of the CDR3 is TGTGCCAGCAACCTGGGGGGCCCTAACTATGGCTACACCTTC. V is TRBV7-2 and J is TRBJ1-2; D is perhaps TRBD1 (6 bases). Germline values: CDR1 SGHTA, CDR2 FQGNSA. CDR3 size: 14 residues. V lost 7 bases and J 0 bases, leaving 12 bases between the germline ends. Variable domain in full (rest from reference TRBV7-2 and TRBJ1-2): GAGVSQSPSNKVTEKGKDVELRCDPISGHTALYWYRQSLGQGLEFLIYFQGNSAPDKSGLPSDRFSAERTGGSVSTLTIQRTQQEDSAVYLCASNLGGPNYGYTFGSGTRLTVV.

The genes are TRBV11-2 and TRBJ2-7; 14 nucleotides line up with TRBD2. This CDR3 contains 15 residues. Germline V lookup: CDR1 SGHAT, CDR2 FQNNGV. Trimming removed 5 bases from V and 5 bases from J; junction bases left unmatched: 5. CDR3: CASSTTSGGAHEQYF. The CDR3 nucleotides read TGTGCCAGCAGCACGACTAGCGGGGGGGCTCACGAGCAGTACTTC.

This clonotype was observed a few times. The chain has TRBV6-5 and TRBJ1-2; TRBD1 is a possible D gene (5 bases). This CDR3 has 16 amino acids. Germline CDR1 reads MNHEY; CDR2 reads SVGAGI. The V and J ends lost 0 bases and 4 bases respectively, with 15 bases between them. The CDR3 spells CASSYSNVAGTYGYTF. The CDR3 bases are TGTGCCAGCAGTTACTCGAACGTAGCAGGGACCTATGGCTACACCTTC.

This clonotype was detected once. This may be a read error, as it is one base from a much larger clone. CDR3 region: CASKGLGVASGNTIYF. CDR3 DNA sequence: TGTGCCAGTAAGGGTCTTGGGGTCGCCTCTGGAAACACCATATATTTT. The chain links TRBV19 to TRBJ1-3; the D is unclear. V lost 7 bases and J lost 0, with 16 bases in between. The CDR3 consists of 16 residues. Germline V gives CDR1 LNHDA, CDR2 SQIVND (reference sequence).

In its sample, this clonotype was seen a few times. The gene calls are TRBV4-3 and TRBJ2-7; the match to TRBD2 covers 11 bases. The CDR3 has 15 residues. Germline values: CDR1 LGHNA, CDR2 YSLEER. J gave up 1 base and V 3 bases, and 2 bases lay outside the gene matches. This CDR3 reads CASSQVAGGSYEQYF. The CDR3 bases are TGCGCCAGCAGCCAGGTAGCGGGAGGGTCCTACGAGCAGTACTTC.

This clonotype has more than one count but fewer than ten. This chain connects TRBV7-8 to TRBJ1-1; TRBD1 aligns across 10 bases. V lost 5 bases and J lost 6; bases outside the gene matches: 21. Germline values: CDR1 SGHVS, CDR2 FQNEAQ. The CDR3 contains 19 residues. The CDR3 sequence: CASSPIRSRDRGRFSEAFF. CDR3 nucleotide sequence: TGTGCCAGCAGCCCAATACGGTCCCGGGACAGGGGAAGGTTTTCTGAAGCTTTCTTT.

This clonotype occurred many times. J is TRBJ1-1 and V is TRBV20-1, with D possibly matching TRBD1 (5 bases). The CDR3 length is 14 residues. CDR1 and CDR2 from the germline V gene are DFQATT and SNEGSKA (reference sequence). V gave up 5 bases and J gave up 1 base, with 14 bases separating them. CDR3 in DNA: TGCAGTGCTCAGGTACTAGGGGCGAACACTGAAGCTTTCTTT. Translation: CSAQVLGANTEAFF.

Many counts were recorded for this clonotype. The J gene is TRBJ2-6, the V gene TRBV6-2 or TRBV6-3; D is unresolved. The germline V gene encodes CDR1 MNHEY and CDR2 SVGEGT. The V and J ends lost 2 bases and 2 bases respectively, with 7 bases between them. CDR3 length equals 15 residues. CDR3: CASSYLLPGANVLTF. In nucleotides, the CDR3 is TGTGCCAGCAGTTACCTACTTCCTGGGGCCAACGTCCTGACTTTC.